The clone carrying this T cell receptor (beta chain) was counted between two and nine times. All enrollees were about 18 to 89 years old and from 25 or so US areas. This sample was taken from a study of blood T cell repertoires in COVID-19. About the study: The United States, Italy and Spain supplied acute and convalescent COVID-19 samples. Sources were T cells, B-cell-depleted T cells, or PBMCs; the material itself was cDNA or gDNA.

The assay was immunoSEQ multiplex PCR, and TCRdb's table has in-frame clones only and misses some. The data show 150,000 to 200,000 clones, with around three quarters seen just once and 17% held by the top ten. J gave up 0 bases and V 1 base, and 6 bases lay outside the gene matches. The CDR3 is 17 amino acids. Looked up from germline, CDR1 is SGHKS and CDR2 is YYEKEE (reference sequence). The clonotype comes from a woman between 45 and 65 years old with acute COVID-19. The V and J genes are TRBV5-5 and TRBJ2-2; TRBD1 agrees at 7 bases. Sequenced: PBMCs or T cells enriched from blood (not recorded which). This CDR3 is CASSLPDRESNTGELFF. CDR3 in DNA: TGTGCCAGCAGCTTGCCCGACAGGGAGTCGAACACCGGGGAGCTGTTTTTT. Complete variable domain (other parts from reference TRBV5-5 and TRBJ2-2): DAGVTQSPTHLIKTRGQQVTLRCSPISGHKSVSWYQQVLGQGPQFIFQYYEKEERGRGNFPDRFSARQFPNYSSELNVNALLLGDSALYLCASSLPDRESNTGELFFGEGSRLTVL.